The sequence of this TCR beta chain was determined in a study of cytomegalovirus exposure and HLA in healthy donors. Germline V gives CDR1 MDHEN, CDR2 SYDVKM. Trimming removed 5 bases from V and 3 bases from J, with 14 bases in between. CDR3 length: 15 amino acids. The PCR ran on 60 Vbeta and 13 Jbeta primers. Assay used: immunoSEQ multiplex PCR; TCRdb lists only in-frame clones, some missing. The sample has 140,000 or so clones, around 75% seen once; the top ten hold 2.9%. Sequences were obtained from PBMCs. The sequence was obtained from a young woman in good health and CMV-seronegative. The gene calls are TRBV28 and TRBJ1-5, with D perhaps matching TRBD1 (6 bases). The CDR3 bases are TGTGCCAGCAGTCCGCCGGGGGGGCTCAATCAGCCCCAGCATTTT. Protein sequence: CASSPPGGLNQPQHF.